These 8 T cell receptor beta chains were all obtained from the same sample, sequenced in a study of cytomegalovirus exposure and HLA in healthy donors. Both 60 Vbeta primers and 13 Jbeta primers went into the PCR. TCRdb keeps only in-frame clones here, not all; method: immunoSEQ multiplex PCR. The repertoire consists of some 180,000 clones, with 70% to 85% occurring once and the leading ten covering around 4.8%. The source material was PBMCs. The receptor set was obtained from a woman aged 30 to 39 in good health and CMV-seropositive.

V gene TRBV7-6 combines with J gene TRBJ1-1, with 7 bases aligning to TRBD1. CDR1 and CDR2 from the germline V gene are SGHVS and FNYEAQ. J gave up 3 bases and V 0 bases, and 10 bases lay outside the gene matches. CDR3 length: 17 amino acids. The CDR3 DNA follows: TGTGCCAGCAGCTTAGCCACAGGGGTGGGGGCCTACACTGAAGCTTTCTTT. This translates into CASSLATGVGAYTEAFF.

This chain joins TRBV21-1 and TRBJ2-7; TRBD1, the D gene given by the table, was not confirmed from the DNA. TRBV21-1 is marked as a pseudogene. This CDR3 spans 16 amino acids. This chain's CDR3 is CATTHIRQDRFHEQYF. Written as DNA, the CDR3 is TGTGCCACCACCCACATAAGACAGGACCGTTTCCACGAGCAGTACTTC.

This clone was recorded only once. V usage is TRBV6-5 and J usage is TRBJ2-3, with 8 bases matching TRBD2. V lost 6 bases, J lost 4 bases, and 6 bases stayed unmatched. This CDR3 spans 14 amino acids. The germline gives CDR1 MNHEY, CDR2 SVGAGI. The CDR3 nucleotides are TGTGCCAGCAGACCGGGACTAGTATCAGATACGCAGTATTTT. Amino acid sequence: CASRPGLVSDTQYF.

The rearrangement links TRBV4-3 to TRBJ1-4, with 10 bases lining up with TRBD1. This CDR3 region has 16 residues. Trimming cost V 0 bases and J 7 bases; bases outside gene matches: 5. Germline V lookup: CDR1 LGHNA, CDR2 YSLEER. The DNA for the CDR3 is TGCGCCAGCAGCCAAGATCTGGGACAGGGGAGTGAAAAACTGTTTTTT. It is translated as CASSQDLGQGSEKLFF.

V usage is TRBV14 and J usage is TRBJ2-7, with TRBD1 matching over 9 bases. The CDR3 totals 15 residues. Germline V lookup: CDR1 SGHDN, CDR2 FVKESK. After removal of 1 base from V and 6 bases from J, the junction contained 7 bases not matched to a gene. In DNA form, the CDR3 reads TGTGCCAGCAGCCAAGGTGGGACAGGGTCGTTCGAGCAGTACTTC. It specifies CASSQGGTGSFEQYF.

This clone was seen a handful of times. The V gene is TRBV6-1, the J gene TRBJ2-3, with D possibly being TRBD2 (5 bases). Germline CDR1 is MNHNS and CDR2 is SASEGT. V lost 4 bases and J 0 bases, leaving 8 bases between the germline ends. This CDR3 is built from 14 residues. In nucleotides, the CDR3 is TGTGCCAGCAGTGGGGGAGATAGCACAGATACGCAGTATTTT. It encodes CASSGGDSTDTQYF.

The chain uses TRBV15 and TRBJ1-1; 7 positions match TRBD1. V lost 8 bases to trimming and J lost 4 bases; unmatched junction nucleotides: 7. CDR3 length: 13 residues. Germline assignment: CDR1 LNHNV and CDR2 YYDKDF (reference sequence). The CDR3 is CATRGQGGTEAFF. In nucleotides, the CDR3 is TGTGCCACCCGGGGTCAGGGGGGCACTGAAGCTTTCTTT.

The sample holds one count of this clone. The V gene is TRBV6-1, the J gene TRBJ2-3; TRBD2 agrees at 8 bases. The CDR3 contains 15 residues. Germline-derived CDR1 and CDR2 are MNHNS and SASEGT. V shed 5 bases and J 3 bases; nucleotides not matched to a gene: 7. CDR3 sequence: CASSLERGKTDTQYF. In nucleotides, the CDR3 is TGTGCCAGCAGTTTGGAGCGGGGGAAGACAGATACGCAGTATTTT.